What follows are 26 T cell receptor beta chains derived from one specimen sequenced in a study of blood T cell repertoires in COVID-19. Clones were read by immunoSEQ multiplex PCR, and TCRdb kept only the in-frame ones, dropping some. The table includes nearly 100,000 clones, 80% to 90% detected once. Sequencing was done on a sample of peripheral blood. Receptor source: a man of 80 years or more with acute or convalescent COVID-19.

This clone was detected once. The chain couples TRBV5-4 to TRBJ2-3; possible D gene TRBD1, 6 bases. The CDR3 sequence is 13 residues long. Trimming left V 5 bases short and J 6 bases short, with 13 bases between. CDR1 SGHNT and CDR2 YYREEE come from the germline V gene (reference sequence). This CDR3 is CASSLQGSDTQYF. In DNA, the CDR3 is TGTGCCAGCAGTTTACAGGGTTCGGATACGCAGTATTTT.

This clone was seen just once. The chain combines TRBV6-2 or TRBV6-3 with TRBJ2-7, with 9 positions matching TRBD1. This CDR3 is 17 amino acids long. The germline V gene encodes CDR1 MNHEY and CDR2 SVGEGT. V trimming: 6 bases; J trimming: 2 bases; junction bases outside the gene matches: 14. CDR3 coding DNA: TGTGCCAGCAGCCGATATGGGCGGACAGGGGTGGCCTACGAGCAGTACTTC. This encodes CASSRYGRTGVAYEQYF.

The CDR3 DNA follows: TGTGCCAGCAGTTACGGCGGGAGGGCCAGGGTTGAGCAGTTCTTC. It codes for CASSYGGRARVEQFF. J is TRBJ2-1 and V is TRBV6-2 or TRBV6-3; TRBD2 aligns across 9 bases. Germline V gene lookup returns CDR1 MNHEY and CDR2 SVGEGT. The CDR3 is made up of 15 amino acids. Trimming at V came to 2 bases and at J to 9 bases, leaving 8 bases not matched to a gene.

V is TRBV5-1 and J is TRBJ2-7; 7 bases are a match to TRBD1. The CDR3 is made up of 14 amino acids. Germline V gene lookup returns CDR1 SGHRS and CDR2 YFSETQ. With V trimmed by 4 bases and J by 0 bases, 4 bases remained unmatched. The CDR3: CASSPGTASYEQYF. CDR3 coding DNA: TGCGCCAGCAGCCCCGGGACAGCCTCCTACGAGCAGTACTTC.

The V and J genes are TRBV5-1 and TRBJ2-5; 7 bases align to TRBD1. This CDR3 has 15 amino acids. Germline V gene lookup returns CDR1 SGHRS and CDR2 YFSETQ. V lost 4 bases to trimming and J lost 2 bases; unmatched junction nucleotides: 8. In DNA form, the CDR3 reads TGCGCCAGCAGCCACCCCGGGACAGCACAAGAGACCCAGTACTTC. This translates into CASSHPGTAQETQYF.

This chain connects TRBV4-3 to TRBJ2-1; 13 positions agree with TRBD2. CDR3 length equals 18 residues. In germline, CDR1 is LGHNA, CDR2 YSLEER. V lost 4 bases, J lost 8 bases, and 14 bases stayed unmatched. This CDR3 reads CASSRETTSGRKGDEQFF. DNA for the CDR3: TGCGCCAGCAGCCGTGAGACGACTAGCGGGAGGAAAGGGGATGAGCAGTTCTTC.

This chain links TRBV7-3 with TRBJ2-7; TRBD1 matches 9 bases. The CDR3 has 15 amino acids. Looked up from germline, CDR1 is SGHTA and CDR2 is FQGTGA. V lost 5 bases, J lost 5 bases, and 10 bases stayed unmatched. CDR3 sequence reads: CASSMSGTGSNEQYF. For the CDR3, the DNA is TGTGCCAGCAGCATGTCCGGGACAGGGTCGAACGAGCAGTACTTC. The variable domain in full, with the rest retrieved from reference TRBV7-3 and TRBJ2-7, is GAGVSQTPSNKVTEKGKYVELRCDPISGHTALYWYRQSLGQGPEFLIYFQGTGAADDSGLPNDRFFAVRPEGSVSTLKIQRTERGDSAVYLCASSMSGTGSNEQYFGPGTRLTVT.

The chain recombines TRBV6-6 with TRBJ1-2; D ambiguous. This CDR3 is 15 amino acids long. The ends were cut back, 0 bases at V and 3 bases at J, with 11 bases in the middle. From germline, CDR1 is MNHNY and CDR2 SVGAGI (reference sequence). The chain's CDR3 is CASSYSRAQYYGYTF. The CDR3 region has the DNA TGTGCCAGCAGTTACTCGAGGGCCCAATACTATGGCTACACCTTC.

This sequence joins TRBV19 and TRBJ2-1, with 8 bases that match TRBD2. V was pared by 6 bases and J by 7 bases, with 8 bases of the junction left unmatched. The CDR3 is made up of 14 amino acids. The germline CDR1 and CDR2 sequences are LNHDA and SQIVND (reference sequence). CDR3 sequence (DNA): TGTGCCAGTAGGCCGGGACTAGGACCTAATGAGCAGTTCTTC. Amino acids: CASRPGLGPNEQFF.

The chain links TRBV6-6 to TRBJ2-5; 11 nucleotides line up with TRBD1. The germline V gene has CDR1 MNHNY and CDR2 SVGAGI (reference sequence). Germline trimming cut 5 bases from V and 5 bases from J; bases unmatched to any gene: 7. The length of the CDR3 is 15 residues. CDR3 bases: TGTGCCAGCAGTCCTTCGGACAGGGGGCCCGAGACCCAGTACTTC. As protein: CASSPSDRGPETQYF.

V and J are TRBV6-6 and TRBJ2-3; weak D call: TRBD1 (5 bases). Germline CDR1 MNHNY, CDR2 SVGAGI (reference sequence). CDR3 length equals 13 residues. Trimming removed 6 bases at V and 4 bases at J, with 11 bases between. CDR3: CASSLQGPDTQYF. The DNA of the CDR3 is TGTGCCAGCAGCCTGCAGGGCCCAGATACGCAGTATTTT.

V gene TRBV9 combines with J gene TRBJ1-1; TRBD1 might be the D (6 bases). Germline-derived CDR1 and CDR2 are SGDLS and YYNGEE. The CDR3 runs 13 residues. V was cut by 4 bases and J by 10 bases, with 17 bases left in between. The DNA for the CDR3 is TGTGCCAGCAGCCCCCAGGGGCCAGGTGGAGCTTTCTTT. It codes for CASSPQGPGGAFF.

This clone was detected only once. CDR3 sequence: CASSRQRTASDTQYF. CDR3 sequence (DNA): TGTGCCAGCAGCCGCCAAAGGACAGCATCTGATACGCAGTATTTT. The J gene is TRBJ2-3, the V gene TRBV7-3; maybe TRBD1 (6 bases). V lost 5 bases, J lost 6 bases, and 18 bases lay in between. CDR3 size: 15 residues. From germline, CDR1 is SGHTA and CDR2 FQGTGA.

The chain links TRBV24-1 to TRBJ2-2; D ambiguous. Per germline, CDR1 KGHDR and CDR2 SFDVKD. This CDR3 has 16 amino acids. Trimming pared 0 bases from V and 1 base from J, leaving 8 bases between. For the CDR3, the DNA is TGTGCCACCAGTGATTTGCACTCCGGGAACACCGGGGAGCTGTTTTTT. Translation gives CATSDLHSGNTGELFF.

The gene calls are TRBV24-1 and TRBJ2-5; no definite D call. V gave up 3 bases and J gave up 5 bases, with 15 bases separating them. CDR1 and CDR2 (germline): KGHDR, SFDVKD. The CDR3 length is 15 residues. In nucleotides, the CDR3 is TGTGCCACCAGTGATCGGTCTCAGGCTGGCGAGACCCAGTACTTC. Encoded protein: CATSDRSQAGETQYF.

V gene TRBV18 combines with J gene TRBJ1-2, with 9 bases identical to TRBD1. CDR3 length: 15 amino acids. V lost 4 bases, J lost 3 bases, and 6 bases stayed unmatched. CDR1 is KGHSH and CDR2 is LQKENI in the germline V gene. DNA of the CDR3: TGTGCCAGCTCACTACGACAGGGGGGTCACTATGGCTACACCTTC. Translated, it gives CASSLRQGGHYGYTF. Full variable domain (missing parts from reference TRBV18 and TRBJ1-2): NAGVMQNPRHLVRRRGQEARLRCSPMKGHSHVYWYRQLPEEGLKFMVYLQKENIIDESGMPKERFSAEFPKEGPSILRIQQVVRGDSAAYFCASSLRQGGHYGYTFGSGTRLTVV.

This chain joins TRBV28 and TRBJ1-6; weak D call: TRBD1 (5 bases). CDR3 size: 15 residues. CDR1 is MDHEN, CDR2 SYDVKM, per germline. V lost 4 bases and J 3 bases, leaving 10 bases between the germline ends. CDR3 DNA: TGTGCCAGCAGTTACGCGGGGGACTATAATTCACCCCTCCACTTT. It yields the protein CASSYAGDYNSPLHF.

The chain links TRBV7-9 to TRBJ2-1, with 7 bases fitting TRBD2. CDR1 and CDR2 (germline): SEHNR, FQNEAQ (reference sequence). This CDR3 has 15 residues. J was trimmed by 7 bases and V by 5 bases; bases with no gene match: 11. In DNA form, the CDR3 reads TGTGCCAGCAGCCCCCCGGGAGGTGGTATGAATGAGCAGTTCTTC. Translation gives CASSPPGGGMNEQFF.

The CDR3 region has the DNA TGTGCCAGCAGCCAAGGGCTAGCGGGAGGGAGCACAGATACGCAGTATTTT. Protein sequence: CASSQGLAGGSTDTQYF. V is TRBV3-1 (or the pseudogene TRBV3-2) and J is TRBJ2-3, with TRBD2 identical over 12 bases. The CDR3 has 17 residues. Losses at the gene ends were 1 base for V and 0 bases for J; bases not matched to a gene: 2. From germline, CDR1 is LGHDT and CDR2 YNNKEL (reference sequence).

V is TRBV9 and J is TRBJ2-7, with 11 bases matching TRBD2. CDR1 is SGDLS, CDR2 YYNGEE, per germline. The junction had 9 bases not matched to a gene; V was cut back by 0 bases and J by 7 bases. CDR3 size: 16 residues. The CDR3 sequence is CASSVGLAGGVGEQYF. CDR3 coding DNA: TGTGCCAGCAGCGTAGGATTAGCGGGAGGGGTGGGGGAGCAGTACTTC.

V and J are TRBV5-5 and TRBJ2-5; D perhaps matches TRBD2 (6 bases). The CDR3 totals 17 residues. Trimming shortened V by 1 base and J by 5 bases, and 21 bases separated the two germline ends. Germline CDR1 and CDR2: SGHKS and YYEKEE (reference sequence). DNA for the CDR3: TGTGCCAGCAGCTTGTCTCTACTAACGGGAGTCGGGGAGACCCAGTACTTC. Protein: CASSLSLLTGVGETQYF.

The chain carries TRBV25-1 and TRBJ2-2; 7 nucleotides line up with TRBD2. The CDR3 covers 16 residues. The germline V gene encodes CDR1 MGHDK and CDR2 SYGVNS. J gave up 0 bases and V 6 bases, and 7 bases lay outside the gene matches. The CDR3 nucleotides are TGTGCCAGCAGACTCCTAGCGGACCCGAACACCGGGGAGCTGTTTTTT. Its protein product is CASRLLADPNTGELFF.

This clone was detected once. The chain joins TRBV12-3 or TRBV12-4 to TRBJ2-5, with D tentatively TRBD2 (5 bases). There are 13 residues in the CDR3. Trimming removed 5 bases at V and 0 bases at J, with 7 bases between. CDR3 in amino acids: CASSKDYQETQYF. Here the CDR3 DNA reads TGTGCCAGCAGTAAGGACTACCAAGAGACCCAGTACTTC.

This clone came up once. V gene TRBV24-1 combines with J gene TRBJ1-5; D gene uncertain. Germline V gene lookup returns CDR1 KGHDR and CDR2 SFDVKD. The CDR3 loop spans 15 amino acids. V gave up 4 bases and J gave up 1 base, with 10 bases separating them. This CDR3 is CATSDSLSSNQPQHF. The CDR3 bases are TGTGCCACCAGTGACTCCCTTTCCAGCAATCAGCCCCAGCATTTT.

V and J are TRBV19 and TRBJ2-5, with 10 positions matching TRBD1. Trimming cost V 5 bases and J 9 bases; bases outside gene matches: 9. CDR1 and CDR2 from the germline V gene are LNHDA and SQIVND (reference sequence). The CDR3 loop spans 14 amino acids. The CDR3 here is CASSLGQGKSPQYF. CDR3 nucleotides: TGTGCCAGTAGTTTGGGACAGGGGAAGAGCCCCCAGTACTTC.

The chain joins TRBV9 to TRBJ1-2; tentatively, D is TRBD1 (5 bases). The V end was cut by 4 bases, the J end by 0 bases, with 10 bases between. The CDR3 is 14 residues long. The germline gives CDR1 SGDLS, CDR2 YYNGEE. In nucleotides, the CDR3 is TGTGCCAGCAGCCCCGGGACTGCTAACTATGGCTACACCTTC. This gives the protein CASSPGTANYGYTF.